These 32 T cell receptor beta chains were all obtained from the same sample, sequenced in a study of blood T cell repertoires in COVID-19. Libraries were prepared by immunoSEQ multiplex PCR; TCRdb keeps only in-frame clonotypes and omits some of them. The repertoire holds 80,000 to 95,000 clones, with roughly 82% as singletons. The sequenced sample was peripheral blood. These TCRs come from a woman of 80 years or more with active or convalescent COVID-19.

This clone ranks as medium-sized (0.01 to 0.1%). J is TRBJ1-4 and V is TRBV9; 8 bases are shared with TRBD1. This CDR3 is 15 amino acids long. The junction had 6 bases not matched to a gene; V was cut back by 0 bases and J by 8 bases. Germline CDR1 reads SGDLS; CDR2 reads YYNGEE. The CDR3 DNA follows: TGTGCCAGCAGCGTAGATGGACAGGGATACGAAAAACTGTTTTTT. As protein: CASSVDGQGYEKLFF.

CDR3 region: CASSPDRSTDTQYF. The CDR3, as DNA: TGTGCCAGCTCACCGGACAGGAGCACAGATACGCAGTATTTT. The chain joins TRBV18 to TRBJ2-3; 7 positions match TRBD1. This CDR3 has 14 residues. Germline V gene sequence: CDR1 KGHSH, CDR2 LQKENI. V was pared by 3 bases and J by 0 bases, with 0 bases of the junction left unmatched.

The chain is built from TRBV2 and TRBJ1-2, with D possibly matching TRBD1 (5 bases). Per germline, CDR1 SNHLY and CDR2 FYNNEI. CDR3 length equals 15 residues. Trimming removed 6 bases at V and 4 bases at J, with 18 bases between. The CDR3 sequence: CASSRTPDSLYGYTF. The CDR3 region has the DNA TGTGCCAGCAGCCGAACACCAGACAGCCTCTATGGCTACACCTTC.

The CDR3: CAWSKNRQGFNEQYF. The DNA of the CDR3 is TGTGCCTGGTCAAAGAATAGACAGGGTTTCAACGAGCAGTACTTC. This chain connects TRBV30 to TRBJ2-7, with 7 bases aligning to TRBD1. V gave up 5 bases and J gave up 5 bases; unmatched junction bases: 15. Per germline, CDR1 GTSNPN and CDR2 SVGIG (reference sequence). The CDR3 has 15 amino acids.

The chain recombines TRBV5-1 with TRBJ2-3; D perhaps matches TRBD2 (6 bases). Per the germline V gene, CDR1 is SGHRS and CDR2 is YFSETQ. With 0 bases removed from V and 3 bases from J, the gap between germline ends came to 11 bases. The CDR3 runs 15 residues. The CDR3 here is CASSLDGGITDTQYF. Here the CDR3 DNA reads TGCGCCAGCAGCTTGGACGGGGGTATAACAGATACGCAGTATTTT. The full variable domain, with the rest looked up from reference TRBV5-1 and TRBJ2-3, is KAGVTQTPRYLIKTRGQQVTLSCSPISGHRSVSWYQQTPGQGLQFLFEYFSETQRNKGNFPGRFSGRQFSNSRSEMNVSTLELGDSALYLCASSLDGGITDTQYFGPGTRLTVL.

V gene TRBV5-1 combines with J gene TRBJ2-7; maybe TRBD1 (5 bases). This CDR3 has 13 residues. V shed 0 bases and J shed 2 bases, with 6 bases lying between them. From germline, CDR1 is SGHRS and CDR2 YFSETQ. The CDR3 bases are TGCGCCAGCAGCTTGGGGGGCCCCTACGAGCAGTACTTC. It encodes CASSLGGPYEQYF.

This chain links TRBV19 with TRBJ2-7; TRBD1 agrees at 7 bases. The CDR3 runs 13 residues. After removal of 10 bases from V and 2 bases from J, the junction contained 8 bases not matched to a gene. Germline lookup yields CDR1 LNHDA and CDR2 SQIVND (reference sequence). The CDR3 sequence: CATRDSHTYEQYF. Written as DNA, the CDR3 is TGTGCCACCCGGGACAGTCATACCTACGAGCAGTACTTC.

The chain joins TRBV10-2 to TRBJ2-1; tentative D call: TRBD2 (6 bases). Germline V gene data show CDR1 as WSHSY and CDR2 as SAAADI. CDR3 length: 13 residues. V dropped 2 bases and J dropped 4 bases, with 6 bases sitting between them. The CDR3 loop reads CASSEGRYNEQFF. CDR3 in DNA: TGCGCCAGCAGTGAGGGGAGGTACAATGAGCAGTTCTTC.

The chain carries TRBV6-5 and TRBJ2-7, with a possible D match to TRBD1 (6 bases). Trimming stripped 0 bases from V and 5 bases from J, with 17 bases between. The CDR3 runs 16 residues. The V gene's germline CDR1 is MNHEY and CDR2 SVGAGI. CDR3 amino acids: CASSYSGARDGDEQYF. DNA for the CDR3: TGTGCCAGCAGTTACTCGGGGGCACGGGATGGGGACGAGCAGTACTTC.

This clone has just a few counts. The rearrangement links TRBV9 to TRBJ2-6; 9 nucleotides align to TRBD1. With 0 bases clipped from V and 1 base from J, the junction kept 5 bases outside the gene matches. The germline CDR1 and CDR2 sequences are SGDLS and YYNGEE. The CDR3 contains 18 residues. CDR3 protein: CASSVVDRGKSGANVLTF. The CDR3, as DNA: TGTGCCAGCAGCGTAGTAGACAGGGGGAAGTCTGGGGCCAACGTCCTGACTTTC.

The chain uses TRBV27 and TRBJ2-3; 10 bases agree with TRBD1. Germline CDR1 MNHEY, CDR2 SMNVEV (reference sequence). The length of the CDR3 is 17 residues. V shed 3 bases, J shed 5 bases, and the junction held 11 bases outside the gene matches. DNA of the CDR3: TGTGCCAGCAGTTTGGCCGTGGGGACAGGGGAGAAAGATACGCAGTATTTT. Translating gives CASSLAVGTGEKDTQYF.

The chain carries TRBV11-2 and TRBJ2-5; 7 nucleotides line up with TRBD2. The trim removed 2 bases at V and 2 bases at J, leaving 8 bases unmatched. The CDR3 has 16 amino acids. Per the germline V gene, CDR1 is SGHAT and CDR2 is FQNNGV. CDR3 region: CASSLSRASGQETQYF. CDR3 nucleotides: TGTGCCAGCAGCTTAAGTAGGGCTAGCGGTCAAGAGACCCAGTACTTC.

The gene calls are TRBV6-2 or TRBV6-3 and TRBJ2-3; TRBD1 might be the D (6 bases). Trimming cost V 2 bases and J 6 bases, with 15 bases left between them. The germline V gene has CDR1 MNHEY and CDR2 SVGEGT. The CDR3 spans 15 residues. CDR3 in amino acids: CASSYGTPAGDTQYF. The CDR3 DNA is TGTGCCAGCAGTTACGGGACACCCGCAGGGGATACGCAGTATTTT.

This chain uses TRBV13 with TRBJ1-3, with a weak D call TRBD1 (5 bases). With 3 bases removed from V and 0 bases from J, the gap between germline ends came to 9 bases. Germline V gene sequence: CDR1 PRHDT, CDR2 FYEKMQ (reference sequence). This CDR3 has 15 residues. The CDR3: CASSFTGISGNTIYF. The CDR3 nucleotides are TGTGCCAGCAGCTTTACAGGCATCTCTGGAAACACCATATATTTT.

The chain is built from TRBV30 and TRBJ2-1, with 8 bases lining up with TRBD2. The CDR3 covers 17 residues. Germline V lookup: CDR1 GTSNPN, CDR2 SVGIG (reference sequence). Trimming at V came to 3 bases and at J to 0 bases, leaving 10 bases not matched to a gene. CDR3 sequence reads: CAWSGHTSGLSYNEQFF. The CDR3 nucleotides are TGTGCCTGGAGCGGTCACACTAGCGGACTCTCCTACAATGAGCAGTTCTTC.

The chain uses TRBV25-1 and TRBJ2-5, with TRBD2 as a possible D gene (7 bases). CDR3 size: 17 residues. The germline V gene has CDR1 MGHDK and CDR2 SYGVNS. Trimming stripped 3 bases from V and 2 bases from J, with 19 bases between. This chain's CDR3 is CASSDTGAGAGQETQYF. The CDR3 DNA follows: TGTGCCAGCAGTGACACTGGTGCGGGGGCCGGTCAAGAGACCCAGTACTTC.

The chain carries TRBV7-9 and TRBJ1-1, with 7 bases aligning to TRBD1. The V segment lost 1 base and the J segment 10 bases; nucleotides outside the gene matches: 6. The V gene's germline CDR1 is SEHNR and CDR2 FQNEAQ (reference sequence). The CDR3 spans 13 residues. The CDR3 protein is CASSLGQGWGAFF. The CDR3 nucleotides are TGTGCCAGCAGCTTAGGACAGGGTTGGGGAGCTTTCTTT.

The chain is built from TRBV7-6 and TRBJ2-6; 9 bases line up with TRBD1. Germline V gives CDR1 SGHVS, CDR2 FNYEAQ. The CDR3 is made up of 19 amino acids. After removal of 5 bases from V and 2 bases from J, the junction contained 13 bases not matched to a gene. The CDR3 reads CASSPPRDRALPGANVLTF. The CDR3 DNA follows: TGTGCCAGCAGCCCACCTAGGGACAGGGCTCTACCTGGGGCCAACGTCCTGACTTTC.

This chain uses TRBV7-2 with TRBJ1-2, with 7 bases lining up with TRBD1. The V and J ends lost 7 bases and 3 bases, in that order; junction bases with no gene match: 14. In germline, CDR1 is SGHTA, CDR2 FQGNSA. The CDR3 has 16 residues. CDR3 loop: CASNARLRQGDYGYTF. The CDR3 DNA reads as TGTGCCAGCAACGCCCGCCTGAGACAGGGAGACTATGGCTACACCTTC.

This clone was found once. This chain links TRBV4-3 with TRBJ1-1; D ambiguous. Trimming took off 0 bases at V and 4 bases at J, with 6 bases between the two ends. Germline V gene sequence: CDR1 LGHNA, CDR2 YSLEER. The CDR3 totals 13 residues. CDR3 sequence reads: CASSQDVSTEAFF. CDR3 sequence (DNA): TGCGCCAGCAGCCAAGATGTTAGCACTGAAGCTTTCTTT.

The chain uses TRBV2 and TRBJ2-1; 7 nucleotides align to TRBD1. The CDR3 has 15 amino acids. Trimming cost V 2 bases and J 3 bases; bases outside gene matches: 4. CDR1 and CDR2 (germline): SNHLY, FYNNEI. The CDR3: CASSEQDRSYNEQFF. CDR3 coding DNA: TGTGCCAGCAGTGAACAGGACAGGAGCTACAATGAGCAGTTCTTC.

The rearrangement joins TRBV15 to TRBJ1-1, with D possibly TRBD1 on 5 matching bases. The germline V gene encodes CDR1 LNHNV and CDR2 YYDKDF (reference sequence). The CDR3 sequence is 17 residues long. The ends were cut back, 3 bases at V and 0 bases at J, with 17 bases in the middle. This CDR3 is CATSRGNGRGMNTEAFF. The CDR3 DNA follows: TGTGCCACCAGCAGGGGAAACGGACGGGGGATGAACACTGAAGCTTTCTTT.

This clone was seen ten or more times. The CDR3, as DNA: TGTGCCAGCATGCGGGACAGATCGGCTGGGGCCAACGTCCTGACTTTC. Residues: CASMRDRSAGANVLTF. The chain combines TRBV6-6 with TRBJ2-6; D is possibly TRBD1 (7 bases). Trimming stripped 7 bases from V and 2 bases from J, with 15 bases between. Germline V CDR1 and CDR2: MNHNY, SVGAGI (reference sequence). This CDR3 comprises 16 residues.

This sequence joins TRBV7-9 and TRBJ1-4, with D possibly being TRBD1 (6 bases). Germline lookup yields CDR1 SEHNR and CDR2 FQNEAQ (reference sequence). The ends were cut back, 5 bases at V and 8 bases at J, with 15 bases in the middle. The CDR3 consists of 14 residues. Here the CDR3 DNA reads TGTGCCAGCAGCCCCAGCCGGGACACCGAAAAACTGTTTTTT. Residues: CASSPSRDTEKLFF.

The rearrangement links TRBV2 to TRBJ1-5; possible D gene TRBD1, 5 bases. This CDR3 has 14 residues. Between the trimmed V and J ends, which lost 3 bases and 5 bases, there was a span of 11 bases. From germline, CDR1 is SNHLY and CDR2 FYNNEI. The chain's CDR3 is CASSDGGDHQPQHF. The CDR3 bases are TGTGCCAGCAGTGACGGGGGGGACCATCAGCCCCAGCATTTT.

This chain uses TRBV6-5 with TRBJ1-2; D is perhaps TRBD1 (6 bases). The germline V and J ends were trimmed by 8 bases and 1 base, with 11 bases remaining between them. Germline V gene sequence: CDR1 MNHEY, CDR2 SVGAGI. The length of the CDR3 is 13 residues. This chain's CDR3 is CASGQLINYGYTF. As DNA, the CDR3 is TGTGCCAGCGGACAGCTCATTAACTATGGCTACACCTTC.

V usage is TRBV5-4 and J usage is TRBJ2-3, with D possibly being TRBD1 (6 bases). Trimming removed 2 bases at V and 1 base at J, with 11 bases between. This CDR3 has 15 amino acids. Germline V gene lookup returns CDR1 SGHNT and CDR2 YYREEE (reference sequence). CDR3 DNA sequence: TGTGCCAGCAGCTTCCAGGGGCCTGGCACAGATACGCAGTATTTT. It encodes CASSFQGPGTDTQYF.

This clone was recorded only once. The CDR3 sequence is CASSLSGQVNTEAFF. CDR3 in DNA: TGTGCCAGCAGTTTATCGGGACAAGTAAACACTGAAGCTTTCTTT. The chain carries TRBV28 and TRBJ1-1; TRBD1 might be the D (6 bases). Germline values: CDR1 MDHEN, CDR2 SYDVKM. The CDR3 totals 15 residues. Trimming took 1 base from V and 2 from J, leaving 11 bases between them. Looking up the rest from reference TRBV28 and TRBJ1-1 gives the full variable domain: DVKVTQSSRYLVKRTGEKVFLECVQDMDHENMFWYRQDPGLGLRLIYFSYDVKMKEKGDIPEGYSVSREKKERFSLILESASTNQTSMYLCASSLSGQVNTEAFFGQGTRLTVV.

The V call is TRBV5-4, the J call TRBJ2-5; tentative D call: TRBD2 (6 bases). Germline V gene sequence: CDR1 SGHNT, CDR2 YYREEE (reference sequence). Trimming removed 2 bases from V and 1 base from J, with 9 bases in between. The CDR3 runs 14 residues. CDR3 sequence reads: CASSFAGLQETQYF. CDR3 DNA sequence: TGTGCCAGCAGCTTCGCGGGGCTCCAAGAGACCCAGTACTTC.

The chain couples TRBV5-1 to TRBJ1-4; 9 bases align to TRBD1. Germline CDR1 SGHRS, CDR2 YFSETQ. With V trimmed by 0 bases and J by 4 bases, 1 base remained unmatched. CDR3 length equals 15 residues. The CDR3 region has the DNA TGCGCCAGCAGCTTGGGGGACAGGGATAATGAAAAACTGTTTTTT. It is translated as CASSLGDRDNEKLFF.

The CDR3 DNA follows: TGTGCCAGCAGCTTACGGGGCGGACAGGGGAACTACGAGCAGTACTTC. Translation: CASSLRGGQGNYEQYF. The chain recombines TRBV7-8 with TRBJ2-7; 9 nucleotides match TRBD1. Germline loops: CDR1 SGHVS, CDR2 FQNEAQ. The V segment lost 2 bases and the J segment 3 bases; nucleotides outside the gene matches: 8. The CDR3 extends over 16 amino acids.

This rearrangement joins TRBV24-1 to TRBJ2-3; TRBD1 is a possible D gene (6 bases). V dropped 3 bases and J dropped 0 bases, with 9 bases sitting between them. The V gene's germline CDR1 is KGHDR and CDR2 SFDVKD. The CDR3 loop spans 15 amino acids. CDR3 nucleotide sequence: TGTGCCACCAGTGATACAGGGTCTAGCACAGATACGCAGTATTTT. Translated: CATSDTGSSTDTQYF.